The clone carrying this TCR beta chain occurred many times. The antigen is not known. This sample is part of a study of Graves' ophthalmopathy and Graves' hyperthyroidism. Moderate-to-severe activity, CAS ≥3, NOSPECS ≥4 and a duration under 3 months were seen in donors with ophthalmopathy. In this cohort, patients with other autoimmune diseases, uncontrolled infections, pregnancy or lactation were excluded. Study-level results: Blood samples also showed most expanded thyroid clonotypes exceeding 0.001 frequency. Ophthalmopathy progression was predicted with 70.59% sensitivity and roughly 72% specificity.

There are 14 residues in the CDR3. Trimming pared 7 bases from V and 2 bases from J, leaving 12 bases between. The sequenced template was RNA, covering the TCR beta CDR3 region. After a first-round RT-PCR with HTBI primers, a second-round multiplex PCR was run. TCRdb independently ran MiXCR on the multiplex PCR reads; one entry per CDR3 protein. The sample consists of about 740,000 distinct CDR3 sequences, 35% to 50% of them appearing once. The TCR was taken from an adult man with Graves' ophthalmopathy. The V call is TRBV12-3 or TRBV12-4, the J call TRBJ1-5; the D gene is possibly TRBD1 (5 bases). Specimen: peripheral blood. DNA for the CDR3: TGTGCCAGCATGGAGGACACACGCAATCAGCCCCAGCATTTT. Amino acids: CASMEDTRNQPQHF.